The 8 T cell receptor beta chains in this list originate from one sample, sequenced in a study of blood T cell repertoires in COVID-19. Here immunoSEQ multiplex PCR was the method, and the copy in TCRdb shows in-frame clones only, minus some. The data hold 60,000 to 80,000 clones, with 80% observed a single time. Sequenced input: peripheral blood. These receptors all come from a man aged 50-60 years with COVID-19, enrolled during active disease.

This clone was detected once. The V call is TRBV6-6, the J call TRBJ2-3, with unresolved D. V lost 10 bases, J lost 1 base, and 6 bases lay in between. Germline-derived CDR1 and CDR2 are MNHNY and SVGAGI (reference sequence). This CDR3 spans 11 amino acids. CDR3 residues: CATIGTDTQYF. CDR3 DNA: TGTGCCACTATCGGCACAGATACGCAGTATTTT.

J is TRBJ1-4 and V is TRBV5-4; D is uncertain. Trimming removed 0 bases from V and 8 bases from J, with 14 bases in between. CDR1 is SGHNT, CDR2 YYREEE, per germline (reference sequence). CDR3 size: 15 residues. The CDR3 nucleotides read TGTGCCAGCAGCTTGGGGGGAAAGCGGTCGGAAAAACTGTTTTTT. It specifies CASSLGGKRSEKLFF.

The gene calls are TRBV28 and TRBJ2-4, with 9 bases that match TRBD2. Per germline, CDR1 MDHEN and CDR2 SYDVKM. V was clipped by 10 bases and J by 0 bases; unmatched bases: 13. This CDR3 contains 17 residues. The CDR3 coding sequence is TGTGCCACGACGGAGCCAGCGGGGGGACTAGCCAAAAACATTCAGTACTTC. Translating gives CATTEPAGGLAKNIQYF.

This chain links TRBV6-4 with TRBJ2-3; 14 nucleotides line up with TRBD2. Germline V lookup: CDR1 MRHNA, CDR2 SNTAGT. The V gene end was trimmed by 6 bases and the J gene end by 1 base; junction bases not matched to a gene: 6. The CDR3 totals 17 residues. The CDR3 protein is CASSLGLAGAGTDTQYF. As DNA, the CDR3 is TGTGCCAGCAGCTTGGGACTAGCGGGAGCTGGCACAGATACGCAGTATTTT.

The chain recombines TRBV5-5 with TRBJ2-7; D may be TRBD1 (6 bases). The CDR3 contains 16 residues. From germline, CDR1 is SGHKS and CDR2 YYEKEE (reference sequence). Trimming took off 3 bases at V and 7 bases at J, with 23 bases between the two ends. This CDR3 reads CASSSQGRGSAEEQYF. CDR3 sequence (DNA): TGTGCCAGCAGCTCCCAGGGCAGGGGATCGGCGGAAGAGCAGTACTTC.

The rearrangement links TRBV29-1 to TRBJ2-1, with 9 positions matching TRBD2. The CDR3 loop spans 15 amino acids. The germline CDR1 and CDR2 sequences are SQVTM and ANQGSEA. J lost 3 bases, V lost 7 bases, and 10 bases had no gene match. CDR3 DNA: TGCAGCGCCTTCGCTTCTAGCGGGATCTACAATGAGCAGTTCTTC. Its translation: CSAFASSGIYNEQFF.

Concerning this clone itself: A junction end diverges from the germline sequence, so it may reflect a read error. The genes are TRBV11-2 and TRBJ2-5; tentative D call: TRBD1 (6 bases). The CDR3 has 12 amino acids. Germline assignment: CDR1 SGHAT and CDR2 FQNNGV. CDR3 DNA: TGTGCCAGCAGCATAGACAGGGAGACCCAGTACTTC. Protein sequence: CASSIDRETQYF.

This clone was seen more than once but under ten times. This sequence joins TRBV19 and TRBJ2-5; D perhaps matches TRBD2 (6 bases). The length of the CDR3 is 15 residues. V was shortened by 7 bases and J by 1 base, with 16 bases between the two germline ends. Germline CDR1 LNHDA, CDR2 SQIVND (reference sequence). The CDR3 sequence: CASTTSGRGQETQYF. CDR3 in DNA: TGTGCCAGTACCACGTCGGGGCGGGGCCAAGAGACCCAGTACTTC. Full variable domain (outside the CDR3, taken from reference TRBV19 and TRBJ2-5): DGGITQSPKYLFRKEGQNVTLSCEQNLNHDAMYWYRQDPGQGLRLIYYSQIVNDFQKGDIAEGYSVSREKKESFPLTVTSAQKNPTAFYLCASTTSGRGQETQYFGPGTRLLVL.